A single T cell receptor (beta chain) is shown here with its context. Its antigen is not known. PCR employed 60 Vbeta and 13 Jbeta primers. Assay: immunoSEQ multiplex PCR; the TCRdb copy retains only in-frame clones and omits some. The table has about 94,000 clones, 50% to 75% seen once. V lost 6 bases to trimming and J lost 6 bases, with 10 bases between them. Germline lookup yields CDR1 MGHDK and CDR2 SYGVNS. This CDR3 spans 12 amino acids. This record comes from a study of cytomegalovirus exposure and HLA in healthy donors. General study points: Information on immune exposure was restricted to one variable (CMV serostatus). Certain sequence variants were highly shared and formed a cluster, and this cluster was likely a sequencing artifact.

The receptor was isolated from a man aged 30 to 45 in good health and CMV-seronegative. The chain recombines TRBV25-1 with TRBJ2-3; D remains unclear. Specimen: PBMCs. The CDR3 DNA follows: TGTGCCAGCAGGTATCAGGCGGATACGCAGTATTTT. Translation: CASRYQADTQYF.